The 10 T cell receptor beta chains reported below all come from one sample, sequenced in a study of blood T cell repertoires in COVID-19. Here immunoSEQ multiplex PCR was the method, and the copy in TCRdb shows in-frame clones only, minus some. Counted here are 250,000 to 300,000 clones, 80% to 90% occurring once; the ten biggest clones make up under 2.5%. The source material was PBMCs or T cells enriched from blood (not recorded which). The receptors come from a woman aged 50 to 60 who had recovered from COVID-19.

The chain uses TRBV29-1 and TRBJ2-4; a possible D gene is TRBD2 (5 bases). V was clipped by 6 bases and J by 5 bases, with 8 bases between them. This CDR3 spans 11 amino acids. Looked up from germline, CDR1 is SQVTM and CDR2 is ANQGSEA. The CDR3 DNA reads TGCAGCGTCTCCGGGGAAAACATTCAGTACTTC. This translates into CSVSGENIQYF.

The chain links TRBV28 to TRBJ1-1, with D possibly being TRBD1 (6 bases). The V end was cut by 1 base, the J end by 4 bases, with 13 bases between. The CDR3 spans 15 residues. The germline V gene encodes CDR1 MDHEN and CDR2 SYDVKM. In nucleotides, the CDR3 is TGTGCCAGCAGTTTATTAGGGGAGGGGGTCACTGAAGCTTTCTTT. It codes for CASSLLGEGVTEAFF.

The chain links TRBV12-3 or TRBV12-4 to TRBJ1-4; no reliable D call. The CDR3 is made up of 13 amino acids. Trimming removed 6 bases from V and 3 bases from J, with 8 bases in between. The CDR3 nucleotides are TGTGCCAGCAGGGGGAGGCCTAATGAAAAACTGTTTTTT. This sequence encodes CASRGRPNEKLFF.

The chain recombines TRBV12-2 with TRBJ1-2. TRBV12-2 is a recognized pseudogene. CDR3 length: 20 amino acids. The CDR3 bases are TGTGCAAGTCGCTTCGGGGGGAACCTCAGAAAAATGCGGGAGGAGGATGGCTACACCTTC. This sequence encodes CASRFGGNLRKMREEDGYTF.

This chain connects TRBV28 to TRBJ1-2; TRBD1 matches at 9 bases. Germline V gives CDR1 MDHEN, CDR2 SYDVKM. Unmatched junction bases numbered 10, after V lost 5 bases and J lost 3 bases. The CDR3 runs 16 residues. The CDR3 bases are TGTGCCAGCAGTGCATGGACAGGGGCGAGCGACTATGGCTACACCTTC. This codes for CASSAWTGASDYGYTF.

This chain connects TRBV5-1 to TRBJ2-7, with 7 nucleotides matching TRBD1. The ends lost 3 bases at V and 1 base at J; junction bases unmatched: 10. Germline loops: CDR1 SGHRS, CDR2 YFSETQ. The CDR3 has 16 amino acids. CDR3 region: CASSSHRQGPSYEQYF. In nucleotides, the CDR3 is TGCGCCAGCAGCTCTCATCGACAGGGACCTTCCTACGAGCAGTACTTC.

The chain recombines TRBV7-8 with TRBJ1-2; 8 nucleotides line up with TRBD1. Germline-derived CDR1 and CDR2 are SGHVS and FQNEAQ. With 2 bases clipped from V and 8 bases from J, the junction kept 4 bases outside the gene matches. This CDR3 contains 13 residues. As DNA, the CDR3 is TGTGCCAGCAGCTTATTTGGGGACAGGGGCTACACCTTC. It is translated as CASSLFGDRGYTF.

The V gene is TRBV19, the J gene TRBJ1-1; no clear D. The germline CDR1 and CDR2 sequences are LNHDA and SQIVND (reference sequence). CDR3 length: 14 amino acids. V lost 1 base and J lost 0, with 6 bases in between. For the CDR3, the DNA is TGTGCCAGTAGTATAGCCGGTTTGAACACTGAAGCTTTCTTT. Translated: CASSIAGLNTEAFF.

The CDR3 DNA sequence: TGTGCCAGCAGCTTACAGGGTGGGTACTCCTACGAGCAGTACTTC. Protein product: CASSLQGGYSYEQYF. This chain uses TRBV5-6 with TRBJ2-7, with D tentatively TRBD1 (6 bases). The CDR3 loop spans 15 amino acids. The V and J ends lost 2 bases and 0 bases respectively, with 12 bases between them. Germline V gene data show CDR1 as SGHDT and CDR2 as YYEEEE.

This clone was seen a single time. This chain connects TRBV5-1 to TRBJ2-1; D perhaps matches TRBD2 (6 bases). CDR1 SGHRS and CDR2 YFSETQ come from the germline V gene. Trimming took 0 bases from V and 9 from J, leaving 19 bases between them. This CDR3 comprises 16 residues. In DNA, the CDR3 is TGCGCCAGCAGCTTGGCGGGCGGGACCCCCAGTCGTGAGCAGTTCTTC. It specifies CASSLAGGTPSREQFF.